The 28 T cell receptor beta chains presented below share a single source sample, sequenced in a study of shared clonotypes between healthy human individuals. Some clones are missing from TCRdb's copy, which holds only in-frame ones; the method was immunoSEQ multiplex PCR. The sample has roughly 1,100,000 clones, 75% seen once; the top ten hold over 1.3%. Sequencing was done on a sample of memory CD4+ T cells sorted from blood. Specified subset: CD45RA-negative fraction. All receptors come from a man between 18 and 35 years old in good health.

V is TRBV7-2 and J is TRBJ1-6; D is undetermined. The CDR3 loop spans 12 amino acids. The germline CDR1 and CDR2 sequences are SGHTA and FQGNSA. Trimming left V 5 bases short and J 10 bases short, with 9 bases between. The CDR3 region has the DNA TGTGCCAGCAGCCCGTCCAAGTCACCCCTCCACTTT. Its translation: CASSPSKSPLHF.

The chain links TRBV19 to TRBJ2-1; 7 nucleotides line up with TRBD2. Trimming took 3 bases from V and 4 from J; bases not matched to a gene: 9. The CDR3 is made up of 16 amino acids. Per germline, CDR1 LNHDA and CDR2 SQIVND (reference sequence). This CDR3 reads CASSIRASGAYNEQFF. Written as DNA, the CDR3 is TGTGCCAGTAGTATTAGGGCTAGCGGAGCGTACAATGAGCAGTTCTTC.

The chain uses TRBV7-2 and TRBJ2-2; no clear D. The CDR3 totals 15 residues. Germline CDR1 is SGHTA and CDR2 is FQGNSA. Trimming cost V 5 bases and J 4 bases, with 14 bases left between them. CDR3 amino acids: CASSRTPGPTGELFF. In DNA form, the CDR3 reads TGTGCCAGCAGCCGTACACCAGGACCCACCGGGGAGCTGTTTTTT.

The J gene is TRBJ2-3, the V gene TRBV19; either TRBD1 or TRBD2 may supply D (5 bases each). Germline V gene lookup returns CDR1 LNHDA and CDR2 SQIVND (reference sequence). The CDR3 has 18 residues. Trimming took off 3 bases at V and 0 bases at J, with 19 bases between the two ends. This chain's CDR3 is CASSIGSNLGPSTDTQYF. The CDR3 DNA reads TGTGCCAGTAGTATCGGCTCGAATTTGGGACCCAGCACAGATACGCAGTATTTT.

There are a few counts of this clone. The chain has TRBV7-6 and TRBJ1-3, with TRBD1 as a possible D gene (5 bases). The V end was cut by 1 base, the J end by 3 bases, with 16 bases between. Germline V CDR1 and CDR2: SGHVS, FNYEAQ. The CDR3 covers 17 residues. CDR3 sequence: CASSLDGVGASGNTIYF. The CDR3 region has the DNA TGTGCCAGCAGCTTAGACGGAGTCGGGGCTAGTGGAAACACCATATATTTT.

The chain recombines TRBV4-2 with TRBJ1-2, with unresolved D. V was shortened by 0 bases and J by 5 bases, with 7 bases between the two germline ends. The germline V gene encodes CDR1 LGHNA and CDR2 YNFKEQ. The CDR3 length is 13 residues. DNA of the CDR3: TGTGCCAGCAGCCAAGAAGGGCGATATGGCTACACCTTC. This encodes CASSQEGRYGYTF.

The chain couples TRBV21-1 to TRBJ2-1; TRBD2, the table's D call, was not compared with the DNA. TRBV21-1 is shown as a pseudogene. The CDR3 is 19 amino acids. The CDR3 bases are TGTGCCAGCAAGCAGACTAGCGGGGGATCATGGCTCGGTTGCAATGAGCAGTTCTTC. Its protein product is CASKQTSGGSWLGCNEQFF.

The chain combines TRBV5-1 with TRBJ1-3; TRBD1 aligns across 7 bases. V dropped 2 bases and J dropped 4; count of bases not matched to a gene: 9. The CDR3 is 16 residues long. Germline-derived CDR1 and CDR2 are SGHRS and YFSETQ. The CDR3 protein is CASSLYTGVTGNTIYF. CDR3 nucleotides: TGCGCCAGCAGCTTATACACAGGGGTAACAGGAAACACCATATATTTT.

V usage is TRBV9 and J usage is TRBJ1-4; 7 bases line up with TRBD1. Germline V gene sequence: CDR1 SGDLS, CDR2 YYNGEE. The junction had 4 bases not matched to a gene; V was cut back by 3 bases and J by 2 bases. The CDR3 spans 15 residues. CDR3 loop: CASSAETGTNEKLFF. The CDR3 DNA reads TGTGCCAGCAGCGCGGAGACAGGGACTAATGAAAAACTGTTTTTT.

The CDR3 region is CASSPRTGPLNTEAFF. CDR3 DNA: TGTGCCAGCAGCCCGAGGACAGGACCCTTGAACACTGAAGCTTTCTTT. The chain employs TRBV5-5 and TRBJ1-1, with TRBD1 identical over 7 bases. V shed 4 bases and J 0 bases; nucleotides not matched to a gene: 9. Germline loops: CDR1 SGHKS, CDR2 YYEKEE (reference sequence). The CDR3 contains 16 residues.

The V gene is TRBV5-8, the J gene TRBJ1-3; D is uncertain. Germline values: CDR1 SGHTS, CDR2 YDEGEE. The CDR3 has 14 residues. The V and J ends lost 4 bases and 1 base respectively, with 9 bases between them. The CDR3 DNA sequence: TGTGCCAGCAGCCCGGAACTGTCTGGAAACACCATATATTTT. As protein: CASSPELSGNTIYF.

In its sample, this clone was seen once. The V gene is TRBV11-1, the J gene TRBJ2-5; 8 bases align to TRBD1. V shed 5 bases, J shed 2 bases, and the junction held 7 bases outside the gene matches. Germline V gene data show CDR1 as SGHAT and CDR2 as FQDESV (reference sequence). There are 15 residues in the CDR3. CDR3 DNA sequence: TGTGCCAGCAGCCCAGGAGGGACAGGTCAAGAGACCCAGTACTTC. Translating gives CASSPGGTGQETQYF.

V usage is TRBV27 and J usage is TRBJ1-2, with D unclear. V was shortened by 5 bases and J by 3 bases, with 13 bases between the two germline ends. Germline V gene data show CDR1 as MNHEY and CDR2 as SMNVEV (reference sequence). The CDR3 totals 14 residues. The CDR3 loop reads CASSPRGDHYGYTF. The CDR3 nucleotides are TGTGCCAGCAGTCCCCGGGGAGATCACTATGGCTACACCTTC.

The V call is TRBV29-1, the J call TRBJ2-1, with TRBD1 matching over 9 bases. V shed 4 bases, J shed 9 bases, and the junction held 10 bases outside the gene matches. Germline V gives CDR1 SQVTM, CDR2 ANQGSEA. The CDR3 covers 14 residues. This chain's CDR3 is CSVAVIQGAPEQFF. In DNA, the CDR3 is TGCAGCGTTGCAGTAATACAGGGGGCTCCTGAGCAGTTCTTC.

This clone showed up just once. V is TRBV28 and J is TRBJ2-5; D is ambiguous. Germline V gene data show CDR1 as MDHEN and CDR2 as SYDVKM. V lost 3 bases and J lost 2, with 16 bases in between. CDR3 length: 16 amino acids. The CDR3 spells CASSFAGLAEQETQYF. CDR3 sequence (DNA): TGTGCCAGCAGTTTCGCTGGTTTGGCCGAACAAGAGACCCAGTACTTC. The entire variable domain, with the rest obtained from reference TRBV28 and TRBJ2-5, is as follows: DVKVTQSSRYLVKRTGEKVFLECVQDMDHENMFWYRQDPGLGLRLIYFSYDVKMKEKGDIPEGYSVSREKKERFSLILESASTNQTSMYLCASSFAGLAEQETQYFGPGTRLLVL.

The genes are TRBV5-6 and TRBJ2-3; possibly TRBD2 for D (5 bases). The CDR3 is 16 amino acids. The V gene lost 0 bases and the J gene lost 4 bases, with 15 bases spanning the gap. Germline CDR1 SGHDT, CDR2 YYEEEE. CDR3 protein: CASSLGNSGSADTQYF. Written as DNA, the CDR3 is TGTGCCAGCAGCTTGGGGAACAGCGGAAGCGCAGATACGCAGTATTTT.

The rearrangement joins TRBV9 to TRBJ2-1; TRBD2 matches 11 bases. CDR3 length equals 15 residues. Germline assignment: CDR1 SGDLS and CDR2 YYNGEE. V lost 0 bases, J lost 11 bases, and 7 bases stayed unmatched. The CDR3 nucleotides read TGTGCCAGCAGCGTAGATCTAGCGGGAGGAGACAAGCAGTTCTTC. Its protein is CASSVDLAGGDKQFF. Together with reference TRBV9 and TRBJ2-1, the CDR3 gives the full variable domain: DSGVTQTPKHLITATGQRVTLRCSPRSGDLSVYWYQQSLDQGLQFLIQYYNGEERAKGNILERFSAQQFPDLHSELNLSSLELGDSALYFCASSVDLAGGDKQFFGPGTRLTVL.

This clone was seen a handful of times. The CDR3 spells CASSPRGNTPTNEKLFF. The CDR3 DNA sequence: TGCGCCAGCAGCCCACGGGGAAATACTCCAACTAATGAAAAACTGTTTTTT. This chain connects TRBV5-1 to TRBJ1-4; D gene ambiguous. Trimming removed 4 bases from V and 0 bases from J, with 16 bases in between. The CDR3 is 17 residues long. Germline CDR1 reads SGHRS; CDR2 reads YFSETQ.

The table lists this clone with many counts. CDR3 in DNA: TGTGCCAGCAGTACCCTAGGGGGGACTGAAGCTTTCTTT. Translated, it gives CASSTLGGTEAFF. J is TRBJ1-1 and V is TRBV2, with D possibly TRBD1 on 6 matching bases. Trimming pared 5 bases from V and 5 bases from J, leaving 12 bases between. The CDR3 sequence is 13 residues long. Germline CDR1 reads SNHLY; CDR2 reads FYNNEI.

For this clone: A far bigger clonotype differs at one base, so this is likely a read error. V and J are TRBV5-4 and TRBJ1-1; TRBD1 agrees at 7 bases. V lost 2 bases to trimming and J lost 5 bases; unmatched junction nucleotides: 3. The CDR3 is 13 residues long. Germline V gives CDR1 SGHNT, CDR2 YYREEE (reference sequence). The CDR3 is CASSLIQGTEAFF. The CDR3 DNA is TGTGCCAGCAGCTTAATACAGGGGACTGAAGCTTTCTTT.

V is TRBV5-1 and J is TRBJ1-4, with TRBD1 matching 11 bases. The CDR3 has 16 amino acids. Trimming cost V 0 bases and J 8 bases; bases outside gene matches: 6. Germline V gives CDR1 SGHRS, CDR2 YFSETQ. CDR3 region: CASSLAPGQGAEKLFF. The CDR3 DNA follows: TGCGCCAGCAGCTTGGCCCCTGGACAGGGGGCAGAAAAACTGTTTTTT.

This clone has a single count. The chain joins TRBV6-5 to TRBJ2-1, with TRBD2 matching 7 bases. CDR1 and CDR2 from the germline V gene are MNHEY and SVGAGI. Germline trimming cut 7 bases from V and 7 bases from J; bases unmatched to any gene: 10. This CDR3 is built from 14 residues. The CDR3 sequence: CASTSPGGSNEQFF. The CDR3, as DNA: TGTGCCAGCACCTCCCCGGGAGGCTCTAATGAGCAGTTCTTC.

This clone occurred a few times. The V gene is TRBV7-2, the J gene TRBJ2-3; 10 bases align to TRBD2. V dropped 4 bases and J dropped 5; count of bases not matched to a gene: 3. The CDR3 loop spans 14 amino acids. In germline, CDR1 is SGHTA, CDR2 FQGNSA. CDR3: CASSSRLAGDTQYF. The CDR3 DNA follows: TGTGCCAGCAGCTCACGACTAGCGGGAGATACGCAGTATTTT.

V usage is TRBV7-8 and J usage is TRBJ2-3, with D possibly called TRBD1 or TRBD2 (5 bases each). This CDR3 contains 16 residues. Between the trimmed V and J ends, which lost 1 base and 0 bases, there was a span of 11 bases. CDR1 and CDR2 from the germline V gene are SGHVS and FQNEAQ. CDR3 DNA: TGTGCCAGCAGCTTAGACGAGGGGTCAAGCACAGATACGCAGTATTTT. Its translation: CASSLDEGSSTDTQYF.

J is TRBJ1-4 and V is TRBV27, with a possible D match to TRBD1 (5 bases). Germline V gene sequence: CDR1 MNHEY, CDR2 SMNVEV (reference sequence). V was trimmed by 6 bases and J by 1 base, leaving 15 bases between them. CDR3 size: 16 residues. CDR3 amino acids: CASSSGSLLTNEKLFF. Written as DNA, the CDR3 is TGTGCCAGCAGCTCAGGGAGTCTATTAACTAATGAAAAACTGTTTTTT.

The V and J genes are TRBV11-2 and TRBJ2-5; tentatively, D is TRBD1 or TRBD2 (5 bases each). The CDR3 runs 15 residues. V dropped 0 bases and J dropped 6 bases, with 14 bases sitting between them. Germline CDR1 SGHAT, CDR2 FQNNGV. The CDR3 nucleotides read TGTGCCAGCAGCTTAGATCGAGGGGCTCCAAAGACCCAGTACTTC. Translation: CASSLDRGAPKTQYF. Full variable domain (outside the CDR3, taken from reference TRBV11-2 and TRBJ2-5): EAGVAQSPRYKIIEKRQSVAFWCNPISGHATLYWYQQILGQGPKLLIQFQNNGVVDDSQLPKDRFSAERLKGVDSTLKIQPAKLEDSAVYLCASSLDRGAPKTQYFGPGTRLLVL.

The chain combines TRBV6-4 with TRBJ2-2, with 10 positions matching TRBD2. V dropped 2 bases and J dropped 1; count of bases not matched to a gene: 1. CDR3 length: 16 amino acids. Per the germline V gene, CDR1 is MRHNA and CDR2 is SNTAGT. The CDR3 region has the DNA TGTGCCAGCAGTGACGGACTAGCGGAGAACACCGGGGAGCTGTTTTTT. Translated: CASSDGLAENTGELFF.

The CDR3 spells CASRFDRDEILSPLHF. DNA of the CDR3: TGCGCCAGCAGGTTCGACAGGGATGAGATTTTATCACCCCTCCACTTT. This rearrangement joins TRBV4-1 to TRBJ1-6; 7 bases fit TRBD1. This CDR3 is 16 amino acids long. Germline values: CDR1 MGHRA, CDR2 YSYEKL. J gave up 10 bases and V 6 bases, and 15 bases lay outside the gene matches.